This entry lists 5 T cell receptor beta chains sequenced from one sample in a study of blood T cell repertoires in COVID-19. TCRdb's table, derived via immunoSEQ multiplex PCR, lists solely in-frame clones and lacks some. The table has about 81,000 clones, over 70% seen once. Sequencing input: peripheral blood. The receptor source for this set is a woman aged 45-65 years with acute or convalescent COVID-19.

The V and J genes are TRBV7-2 and TRBJ2-7, with 9 bases identical to TRBD2. Per germline, CDR1 SGHTA and CDR2 FQGNSA. The CDR3 runs 14 residues. J was trimmed by 5 bases and V by 0 bases; bases with no gene match: 2. The CDR3 nucleotides are TGTGCCAGCAGCTTAGCAGCGGGGGGTAACGAGCAGTACTTC. Its protein product is CASSLAAGGNEQYF.

The chain links TRBV19 to TRBJ2-2; a weak D match, TRBD2 (5 bases). This CDR3 has 14 amino acids. Trimming removed 11 bases at V and 3 bases at J, with 16 bases between. Germline lookup yields CDR1 LNHDA and CDR2 SQIVND (reference sequence). CDR3 nucleotides: TGTGCCGTGGAGGCTCGGAGAGACACCGGGGAGCTGTTTTTT. Residues: CAVEARRDTGELFF.

This clone was observed a handful of times. This rearrangement joins TRBV19 to TRBJ1-2; D not resolved. Germline values: CDR1 LNHDA, CDR2 SQIVND (reference sequence). V was trimmed by 5 bases and J by 4 bases, leaving 14 bases between them. The CDR3 runs to 14 residues. The CDR3 spells CASSDPPRSYGYTF. The CDR3 coding sequence is TGTGCCAGTAGTGACCCGCCAAGGAGCTATGGCTACACCTTC.

The chain links TRBV2 to TRBJ1-3; the match to TRBD1 covers 7 bases. The germline V gene has CDR1 SNHLY and CDR2 FYNNEI. J was trimmed by 2 bases and V by 5 bases; bases with no gene match: 9. The CDR3 covers 16 residues. CDR3 in amino acids: CASSQNDRVPGNTIYF. DNA of the CDR3: TGTGCCAGCAGTCAAAACGACAGGGTTCCTGGAAACACCATATATTTT.

This clone was found once. The chain couples TRBV11-2 to TRBJ1-2; 7 nucleotides align to TRBD1. The V and J ends lost 6 bases and 4 bases, in that order; junction bases with no gene match: 5. There are 13 residues in the CDR3. The germline V gene encodes CDR1 SGHAT and CDR2 FQNNGV. Here the CDR3 reads CASRGQEGYGYTF. DNA of the CDR3: TGTGCCAGCAGAGGACAGGAGGGCTATGGCTACACCTTC.